Listed below are T cell receptor beta chains from one sample, sequenced in a study of low-dose radiotherapy and immunotherapy resistance in tumors. TCRdb itself ran the reads through MiXCR, one entry per CDR3 protein. The repertoire holds about 50,000 distinct CDR3 sequences, with roughly 12% as singletons. The sequencing here drew on PBMCs, taken before treatment. The origin of the receptors is a female donor with ovarian cancer. Both conserved end residues are part of each CDR3. D genes are given only for firm matches. A clone size is listed for some rows: how often the clone was seen (once, few, many), or a class if it is expanded.

>TRBJ2-7|many|-|TRBV6-2/TRBV6-3
TGTGCCAGCAGTGCCGTATACGAGCAGTACTTC
CASSAVYEQYF
>TRBJ2-7|many|-|TRBV6-1
TGTGCCACCAGACAGAGCTCCTACGAGCAGTACTTC
CATRQSSYEQYF
>TRBJ1-1|many|-|TRBV7-9
TGTGCCAGCAGCATAGGGTCCACTGAAGCTTTCTTT
CASSIGSTEAFF
>TRBJ1-1|many|-|TRBV19
TGTGCCAGTATTTTAAGGGGCGAGAGTGAAGCTTTCTTT
CASILRGESEAFF
>TRBJ2-5|many|-|TRBV6-6
TGTGCCAGCAGTTACTCGTCTAGCAAGGAGACCCAGTACTTC
CASSYSSSKETQYF
>TRBJ1-2|many|-|TRBV4-1
TGCGCCAGCAGCCAAGGGGCTAGTTCCTACACCTTC
CASSQGASSYTF
>TRBJ2-7|many|TRBD1|TRBV19
TGTGCCAGTAGTCGGGACAGCACCTACGAGCAGTACTTC
CASSRDSTYEQYF
>TRBJ1-2|many|-|TRBV5-1
TGCGCCAGCAGCCCGGACCCCACCGCCGCGGGCTACACCTTC
CASSPDPTAAGYTF
>TRBJ1-1|many|TRBD1|TRBV12-3/TRBV12-4
TGTGCCAGCAGTATCACCCCCCAGGGGGCACCTGAAGCTTTCTTT
CASSITPQGAPEAFF
>TRBJ2-1|many|TRBD2|TRBV30
TGTGCCTGGAGTGAGGCTAGCGGTAGGCAGTTCTTC
CAWSEASGRQFF
>TRBJ2-2|many|-|TRBV10-2
TGCGCCAGCAGTGTGGGGGCGGGACAAAACACCGGGGAGCTGTTTTTT
CASSVGAGQNTGELFF
>TRBJ1-2|many|-|TRBV28
TGTGCCAGCAGTTTAGGAGTCTCCTATGGCTACACCTTC
CASSLGVSYGYTF
>TRBJ1-1|many|TRBD1|TRBV4-1
TGCGCCAGCAGCCAGAGCTGGACAGGGGACACTGAAGCTTTCTTT
CASSQSWTGDTEAFF
>TRBJ2-7|many|TRBD1|TRBV14
TGTGCCAGCAGAGAGTCCGGGACAGCCTACGAGCAGTACTTC
CASRESGTAYEQYF
>TRBJ2-2|-|-|TRBV5-1
TGCGCCAGCAGCGCCTCAGGATTGGCCGGGGAGCTGTTTTTT
CASSASGLAGELFF
>TRBJ1-3|many|TRBD1|TRBV5-1
TGCGCCAGCAGCTTGGAGGGGGCTGACACCATATATTTT
CASSLEGADTIYF
>TRBJ2-2|many|-|TRBV24-1
TGTGCCACCAGTGGGGAAGGTGTCGGGGAGCTGTTTTTT
CATSGEGVGELFF
>TRBJ1-5|many|-|TRBV7-2
TGTGCCAGCAGCTTATCGGGGGCGAATCAGCCCCAGCATTTT
CASSLSGANQPQHF
>TRBJ1-1|many|-|TRBV10-3
TGTGCCATCAGCTGGCGAACGGACACGAACACTGAAGCTTTCTTT
CAISWRTDTNTEAFF
>TRBJ2-7|medium-sized|-|TRBV6-6
TGTGCCAGCACCCTGAACTCCGGGACCCGCGAGCAGTACTTC
CASTLNSGTREQYF
>TRBJ2-7|many|TRBD1|TRBV11-2
TGTGCCAGCAGCTTAAGGGGACAGGGGGTCTACGAGCAGTACTTC
CASSLRGQGVYEQYF
>TRBJ2-7|many|-|TRBV2
TGTGCCAGCAGTGTCGGGGACAAACAGTACTTC
CASSVGDKQYF
>TRBJ2-3|many|TRBD2|TRBV19
TGTGCCAGTAGTCGGACTAGCTCTACAGATACGCAGTATTTT
CASSRTSSTDTQYF
>TRBJ2-3|many|TRBD1|TRBV20-1
TGCAGTGCTAGGGTTGGGACAGATACAGATACGCAGTATTTT
CSARVGTDTDTQYF
>TRBJ2-5|few|-|TRBV2
TGTGCCAGTCAAGGACCGGGGGCCCAGTACTTC
CASQGPGAQYF
>TRBJ2-1|many|-|TRBV3-1
TGTGCCAGCGGCCTAGAGGGCAGGGGTCCCCCTGAGCAGTTCTTC
CASGLEGRGPPEQFF
>TRBJ2-7|-|-|TRBV6-6
TGTGCCAGCAGTTATGCGGGTGGGGTCCCCTACGAGCAGTACTTC
CASSYAGGVPYEQYF
>TRBJ2-7|many|TRBD1|TRBV5-4
TGTGCCAGCACCGGGACAGGGGGCGCTTTGGGGCGGCCCAAACCGCACGAGCAGTACTTC
CASTGTGGALGRPKPHEQYF
>TRBJ2-7|many|TRBD2|TRBV7-3
TGTGCCAGCAGCAAAACCAGCGGGGGGTCCTACGAGCAGTACTTC
CASSKTSGGSYEQYF
>TRBJ2-7|many|-|TRBV12-3/TRBV12-4
TGTGCCAGCACCCAAGGGGGGGGGCCCTACGAGCAGTACTTC
CASTQGGGPYEQYF
>TRBJ2-1|many|TRBD2|TRBV27
TGTGCCAGCAGTGCCCCCACTAGCGTCGCGGGGGATGAGCAGTTCTTC
CASSAPTSVAGDEQFF
>TRBJ2-7|many|TRBD1|TRBV7-2
TGTGCCAGCAGCTGGGTGCCGGGACAGGGCCCCCACGAGCAGTACTTC
CASSWVPGQGPHEQYF
>TRBJ2-5|-|TRBD2|TRBV13
TGTGCCAGCAGCTTACTAGCGGGGAAAGGCTACCAAGAGACCCAGTACTTC
CASSLLAGKGYQETQYF
>TRBJ2-3|many|-|TRBV6-2/TRBV6-3
TGTGCCAGCAGTTCCTTGGCAGGGACAGATACGCAGTATTTT
CASSSLAGTDTQYF
>TRBJ2-1|many|TRBD1|TRBV4-1
TGTGCCAGCAGCCAAGATGGGGGACAGGGTTACAATGAGCAGTTCTTC
CASSQDGGQGYNEQFF
>TRBJ1-2|many|-|TRBV30
TGTGCCTGGATGTACTTAGCTGGCTACACCTTC
CAWMYLAGYTF
>TRBJ2-2|many|TRBD1|TRBV27
TGTGCCAGCAGATGGGACAGGGTGACCGGGGAGCTGTTTTTT
CASRWDRVTGELFF
>TRBJ1-5|many|-|TRBV6-6
TGTGCCAGCAGTGGAGGGACGGCTAATCAGCCCCAGCATTTT
CASSGGTANQPQHF
>TRBJ1-6|many|TRBD1|TRBV12-3/TRBV12-4
TGTGCCAGCAGTCCGCGGACAGGGGGAAATTCACCCCTCCACTTT
CASSPRTGGNSPLHF
>TRBJ2-1|many|TRBD2|TRBV7-9
TGTGCCAGCAGCTTAATTGGGGCGGGGGGGCACAATGAGCAGTTCTTC
CASSLIGAGGHNEQFF
>TRBJ2-7|many|-|TRBV5-1
TGCGCCAGCAGCTTGAGGGGGGATTTCTACGAGCAGTACTTC
CASSLRGDFYEQYF
>TRBJ2-7|many|-|TRBV5-1
TGCGCCAGCAGCTTTCAGGGACCCGCGTCCGAGCAGTACTTC
CASSFQGPASEQYF
>TRBJ2-3|many|TRBD1|TRBV10-3
TGTGCCATCACCGAGGGACAGAACACAGATACGCAGTATTTT
CAITEGQNTDTQYF
>TRBJ2-3|many|TRBD2|TRBV4-1
TGCGCCAGCAGCCAAGGGGGGACTAGTCAATTAGATACGCAGTATTTT
CASSQGGTSQLDTQYF